The T cell receptor beta chain described here comes from a study of T cells in Graves' hyperthyroidism and ophthalmopathy. On the study more broadly: At the time of initial diagnosis and before any treatment, peripheral blood was collected. Study results and caveats: Blood held most thyroid clonotypes expanded above 0.001 frequency.

This clonotype was counted many times. What it binds is unknown. Authors of the study amplified TCR beta CDR3 regions from RNA transcripts. First-round RT-PCR of the TCR CDR3 relied on the HTBI primer set. From the multiplex PCR reads, TCRdb called clonotypes with MiXCR, one entry per CDR3 protein. The sample has more than 350,000 distinct CDR3 sequences, roughly 14% seen once. V lost 8 bases, J lost 9 bases, and 17 bases lay in between. From germline, CDR1 is SNHLY and CDR2 FYNNEI. This CDR3 has 13 amino acids. Among ophthalmopathy patients, the Clinical Activity Score reached at least 3, the NOSPECS grade reached at least 4, and duration remained under 3 months.

The V gene is TRBV2, the J gene TRBJ2-1, with TRBD2 as a possible D gene (6 bases). This TCR derives from a woman in her twenties or thirties with Graves' ophthalmopathy. The sample comprised blood. The CDR3 here is CASSGSLGGEQFF. CDR3 DNA sequence: TGTGCCAGCTCAGGGAGCTTGGGGGGTGAGCAGTTCTTC.